Below, one T cell receptor (beta chain) is given with its context. Its antigen is not known. Naivety among CD8 cells was defined by CD45RO negativity and positive CCR7 selection, thereby excluding terminally differentiated effector memory CD45RA+ cells. Nashville, Tennessee was home to all donors, each a Caucasian adult. The CDR3 has 14 residues. CDR1 SGDLS and CDR2 YYNGEE come from the germline V gene. V shed 3 bases and J shed 1 base, with 11 bases lying between them. This sample was taken from a study of shared clonotypes between healthy human individuals. Study-level results: With few donors, the genetic and exposure-history diversity represented was limited.

Each subset's genomic DNA was split evenly across several immunoSEQ plates. Method: immunoSEQ multiplex PCR; TCRdb's copy keeps in-frame clones and lacks some. The data hold millions of clones, with about 92% observed a single time. The material sequenced was naive CD8+ T cells from PBMCs. The TCR comes from a young man in good health. Some clones in this sample may be carry-over from other donors' samples. V gene TRBV9 combines with J gene TRBJ2-7, with a weak D call TRBD2 (5 bases). This CDR3 is CASSDRGSSYEQYF. The CDR3 nucleotides read TGTGCCAGCAGCGACAGAGGGTCTTCCTACGAGCAGTACTTC.